This T cell receptor beta chain was obtained from a study of identical twins. Notes on the study in general: Out-of-frame alpha sequences shared by twins were enriched for low generation probability.

A single record per CDR3 protein comes from TCRdb applying MiXCR to the 5' RACE reads. The sample has 650,000 to 750,000 distinct CDR3 sequences, around 21% seen once. Concerning this clonotype itself: Its antigen is as yet unknown.

The CDR3 totals 15 residues. V lost 2 bases and J 2 bases, leaving 16 bases between the germline ends. From germline, CDR1 is DFQATT and CDR2 SNEGSKA (reference sequence). These data also formed part of another study, on T cells expressing NK-cell markers.

The TCR originated in a woman between 18 and 29 years old in good health. The gene calls are TRBV20-1 and TRBJ2-7; a possible D gene is TRBD2 (6 bases). The sequencing input was PBMCs. The CDR3 reads CSARSSDGGPYEQYF. The CDR3 DNA reads TGCAGTGCTAGATCGTCGGACGGAGGGCCCTACGAGCAGTACTTC.